These T cell receptor beta chains were read from a single sample in a study of shared clonotypes between healthy human individuals. Measured with immunoSEQ multiplex PCR; TCRdb has only the in-frame clones, and not every one. The table lists some 2,100,000 clones, approximately 96% of them singletons. Sequenced material: naive CD4+ T cells sorted from blood. Receptors were obtained from a man younger than 30 in good health. The CDR3 runs from the conserved cysteine through the conserved F or W. The order of the fields is clone size, J gene, V gene, CDR3 protein. The size of a clone is reported for some rows only, either as once, few or many, or as a class for expanded clones.

clone_size: once; j_call: TRBJ1-3; v_call: TRBV11-2; cdr3_aa: CASSQGSDSGNTIYF
clone_size: .; j_call: TRBJ1-6; v_call: TRBV9; cdr3_aa: CASSVALGGTGSSYNSPLHF
clone_size: .; j_call: TRBJ1-6; v_call: TRBV6-1; cdr3_aa: CASSEDPLHF
clone_size: once; j_call: TRBJ1-6; v_call: TRBV6-5; cdr3_aa: CASRAGQGDSPLHF
clone_size: .; j_call: TRBJ2-1; v_call: TRBV27; cdr3_aa: CASSFLGGPNEQFF
clone_size: .; j_call: TRBJ2-1; v_call: TRBV7-6; cdr3_aa: CASSLSLGTGGSKVVNNEQFF
clone_size: .; j_call: TRBJ2-7; v_call: TRBV4-1; cdr3_aa: CASSQDTQSLYEQYF
clone_size: .; j_call: TRBJ2-1; v_call: TRBV5-4; cdr3_aa: CASSLGSWDRANNEQFF
clone_size: .; j_call: TRBJ2-5; v_call: TRBV18; cdr3_aa: CASRRTGEETQYF
clone_size: once; j_call: TRBJ2-7; v_call: TRBV5-1; cdr3_aa: CASSLARGGSSYEQYF
clone_size: .; j_call: TRBJ1-1; v_call: TRBV10-1; cdr3_aa: CASSESGRTEAFF
clone_size: .; j_call: TRBJ2-1; v_call: TRBV30; cdr3_aa: CAWRAGTSGYNEQFF
clone_size: .; j_call: TRBJ2-7; v_call: TRBV15; cdr3_aa: CATSRDSSFLDEQYF
clone_size: .; j_call: TRBJ2-2; v_call: TRBV7-9; cdr3_aa: CASSHIYGVNTGELFF
clone_size: .; j_call: TRBJ2-7; v_call: TRBV5-1; cdr3_aa: CASSPTSGSYEQYF
clone_size: .; j_call: TRBJ1-2; v_call: TRBV15; cdr3_aa: CATSRVATATYGYTF
clone_size: .; j_call: TRBJ2-2; v_call: TRBV10-3; cdr3_aa: CAIGEGANSIAGELFF
clone_size: once; j_call: TRBJ2-1; v_call: TRBV2; cdr3_aa: CASSGVGIDEQFF
clone_size: .; j_call: TRBJ1-2; v_call: TRBV7-9; cdr3_aa: CASRPRQGRGVRGYTF
clone_size: once; j_call: TRBJ2-7; v_call: TRBV5-1; cdr3_aa: CASSLTSGGALFTGEQYF
clone_size: .; j_call: TRBJ2-7; v_call: TRBV7-2; cdr3_aa: CASRRTSGSSYEQYF
clone_size: .; j_call: TRBJ1-2; v_call: TRBV6-1; cdr3_aa: CAGKYTGYSGYTF
clone_size: .; j_call: TRBJ1-1; v_call: TRBV7-2; cdr3_aa: CASSIRGQNTEAFF
clone_size: once; j_call: TRBJ2-7; v_call: TRBV18; cdr3_aa: CASSPPSYEQYF
clone_size: .; j_call: TRBJ2-1; v_call: TRBV7-2; cdr3_aa: CASSLTQTSSVGYDEQFF
clone_size: .; j_call: TRBJ1-1; v_call: TRBV5-1; cdr3_aa: CASSLASSLETEAFF
clone_size: few; j_call: TRBJ1-5; v_call: TRBV5-1; cdr3_aa: CASSLEGVSNQPQHF
clone_size: .; j_call: TRBJ2-7; v_call: TRBV30; cdr3_aa: CAWSIGLAGVSEQYF
clone_size: .; j_call: TRBJ1-5; v_call: TRBV19; cdr3_aa: CASSMEPGQGASNQPQHF
clone_size: .; j_call: TRBJ2-5; v_call: TRBV28; cdr3_aa: CASSRALAGGPIQYF
clone_size: .; j_call: TRBJ1-3; v_call: TRBV30; cdr3_aa: CAWSVMQALSGNTIYF
clone_size: once; j_call: TRBJ2-1; v_call: TRBV7-9; cdr3_aa: CASSLEPRGRWEQFF
clone_size: .; j_call: TRBJ2-6; v_call: TRBV27; cdr3_aa: CASSFERGPSGANVLTF
clone_size: .; j_call: TRBJ2-3; v_call: TRBV15; cdr3_aa: CATSRALAGGEDTQYF
clone_size: once; j_call: TRBJ2-7; v_call: TRBV19; cdr3_aa: CASSAQGYEQYF
clone_size: .; j_call: TRBJ1-1; v_call: TRBV6-5; cdr3_aa: CASSYGGQMNTEAFF
clone_size: .; j_call: TRBJ1-6; v_call: TRBV11-2; cdr3_aa: CASSFGSGNSPLHF
clone_size: once; j_call: TRBJ1-3; v_call: TRBV5-1; cdr3_aa: CASSLGTGLTGNTIYF
clone_size: .; j_call: TRBJ2-1; v_call: TRBV7-3; cdr3_aa: CASASGTSSYNEQFF
clone_size: .; j_call: TRBJ2-3; v_call: TRBV6-5; cdr3_aa: CASSTGTGHTDTQYF
clone_size: .; j_call: TRBJ2-7; v_call: TRBV6-5; cdr3_aa: CASSYFAGGISYEQYF
clone_size: .; j_call: TRBJ2-5; v_call: TRBV28; cdr3_aa: CASNVQGGQETQYF
clone_size: .; j_call: TRBJ2-1; v_call: TRBV27; cdr3_aa: CASTRTGLYNEQFF
clone_size: .; j_call: TRBJ1-4; v_call: TRBV7-8; cdr3_aa: CASSSGTQGAGEKLFF
clone_size: .; j_call: TRBJ2-1; v_call: TRBV18; cdr3_aa: CASSPTLQVNNEQFF
clone_size: once; j_call: TRBJ1-5; v_call: TRBV5-1; cdr3_aa: CASSLGTYSNQPQHF
clone_size: .; j_call: TRBJ2-7; v_call: TRBV7-9; cdr3_aa: CASSLDRAAEQYF
clone_size: once; j_call: TRBJ2-5; v_call: TRBV30; cdr3_aa: CAWGRFGETQYF
clone_size: .; j_call: TRBJ2-7; v_call: TRBV20-1; cdr3_aa: CGLIQGYEQYF
clone_size: .; j_call: TRBJ2-1; v_call: TRBV18; cdr3_aa: CASSPPSGDEQFF
clone_size: .; j_call: TRBJ1-3; v_call: TRBV30; cdr3_aa: CAWSVYRGNTIYF
clone_size: .; j_call: TRBJ2-3; v_call: TRBV5-6; cdr3_aa: CASSLRTSASTDTQYF
clone_size: .; j_call: TRBJ2-3; v_call: TRBV6-5; cdr3_aa: CASGRLAGGEDTQYF
clone_size: .; j_call: TRBJ2-1; v_call: TRBV7-2; cdr3_aa: CASSAVPLASEQFF
clone_size: .; j_call: TRBJ1-5; v_call: TRBV28; cdr3_aa: CASSKTGPNQPQHF
clone_size: .; j_call: TRBJ2-7; v_call: TRBV18; cdr3_aa: CASSSKVAAEQYF
clone_size: .; j_call: TRBJ1-6; v_call: TRBV28; cdr3_aa: CASTTGETYNSPLHF
clone_size: .; j_call: TRBJ1-6; v_call: TRBV28; cdr3_aa: CASGRQSSYNSPLHF
clone_size: once; j_call: TRBJ1-1; v_call: TRBV30; cdr3_aa: CAWSVQWGNTEAFF
clone_size: .; j_call: TRBJ1-6; v_call: TRBV5-6; cdr3_aa: CASSLGDRINSPLHF